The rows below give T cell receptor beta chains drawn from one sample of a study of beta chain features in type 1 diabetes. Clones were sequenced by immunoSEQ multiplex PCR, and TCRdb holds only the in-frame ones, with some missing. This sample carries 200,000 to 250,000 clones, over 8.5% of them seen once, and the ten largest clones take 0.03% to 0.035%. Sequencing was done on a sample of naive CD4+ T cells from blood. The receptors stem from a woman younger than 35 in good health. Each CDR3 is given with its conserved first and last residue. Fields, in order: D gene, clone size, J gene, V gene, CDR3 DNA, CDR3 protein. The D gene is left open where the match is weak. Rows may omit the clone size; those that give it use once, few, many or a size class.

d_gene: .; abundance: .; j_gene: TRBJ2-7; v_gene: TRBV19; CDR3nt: TGTGCCAGTAGTTTTAACCCGACTCTCGAGCAGTACTTC; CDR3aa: CASSFNPTLEQYF
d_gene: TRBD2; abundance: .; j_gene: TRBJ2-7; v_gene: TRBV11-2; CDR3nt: TGTGCCAGCAGCTTAGTCCGCGGGAGACCCTACGAGCAGTACTTC; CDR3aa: CASSLVRGRPYEQYF
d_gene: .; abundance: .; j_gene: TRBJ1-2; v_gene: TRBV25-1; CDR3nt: TGTGCCAGCAGTGGGCTGACAGATGGCTATGGCTACACCTTC; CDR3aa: CASSGLTDGYGYTF
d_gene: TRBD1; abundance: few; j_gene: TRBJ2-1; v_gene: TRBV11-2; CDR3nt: TGTGCCAGCAGCTTAGGGACAGGCGCCTACAATGAGCAGTTCTTC; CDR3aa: CASSLGTGAYNEQFF
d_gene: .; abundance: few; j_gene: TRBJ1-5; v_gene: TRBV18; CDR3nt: TGTGCCAGCTCTGGCGGGGGCAATCAGCCCCAGCATTTT; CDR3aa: CASSGGGNQPQHF
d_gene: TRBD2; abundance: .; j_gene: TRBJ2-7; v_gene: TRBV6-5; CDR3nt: TGTGCCAGCAGTTACTCGAGCGGGGGGCGAGACGAGCAGTACTTC; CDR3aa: CASSYSSGGRDEQYF
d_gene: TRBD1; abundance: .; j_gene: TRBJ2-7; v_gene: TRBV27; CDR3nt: TGTGCCAGCAGTCAGGCGGGACAGGGGAGGAACGAGCAGTACTTC; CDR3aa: CASSQAGQGRNEQYF
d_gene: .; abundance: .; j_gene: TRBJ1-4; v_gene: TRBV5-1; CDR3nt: TGCGCCAGCAGCTTTGCCGGGAGAAGGAATGAAAAACTGTTTTTT; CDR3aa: CASSFAGRRNEKLFF
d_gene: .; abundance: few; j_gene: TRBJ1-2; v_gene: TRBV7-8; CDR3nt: TGTGCCAGCAGCTTATCTTTCCTAGGGCAGGGGTATGGCTACACCTTC; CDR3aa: CASSLSFLGQGYGYTF
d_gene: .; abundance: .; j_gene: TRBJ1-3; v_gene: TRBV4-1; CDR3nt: TGCGCCAGCAGCCAAGGCCGAGCGGCGGTACTATCTGGAAACACCATATATTTT; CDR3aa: CASSQGRAAVLSGNTIYF
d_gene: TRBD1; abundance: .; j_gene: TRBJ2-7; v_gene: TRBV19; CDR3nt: TGTGCCAGTAGTGGACAGGGCATCTACGAGCAGTACTTC; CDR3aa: CASSGQGIYEQYF
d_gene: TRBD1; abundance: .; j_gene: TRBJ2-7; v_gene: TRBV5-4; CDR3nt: TGTGCCAGCAGCAATACAGGGGTCGAGCAGTACTTC; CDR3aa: CASSNTGVEQYF
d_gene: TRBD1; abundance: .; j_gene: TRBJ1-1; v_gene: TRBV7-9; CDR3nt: TGTGCCAGCAGCGGTACAGGGGCCACTGAAGCTTTCTTT; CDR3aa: CASSGTGATEAFF
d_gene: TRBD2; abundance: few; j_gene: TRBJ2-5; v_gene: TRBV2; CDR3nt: TGTGCCAGCAGTTTAACTAGCGGGACGTCACAAACGTACCAAGAGACCCAGTACTTC; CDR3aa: CASSLTSGTSQTYQETQYF
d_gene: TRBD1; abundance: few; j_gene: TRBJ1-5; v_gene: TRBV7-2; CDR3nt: TGTGCCAGCAGCTTGACAGGGCCTAGCAATCAGCCCCAGCATTTT; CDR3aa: CASSLTGPSNQPQHF
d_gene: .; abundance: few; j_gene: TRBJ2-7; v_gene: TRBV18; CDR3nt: TGTGCCAGCTCACCCCGCGGCGGGGATTACGAGCAGTACTTC; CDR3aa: CASSPRGGDYEQYF
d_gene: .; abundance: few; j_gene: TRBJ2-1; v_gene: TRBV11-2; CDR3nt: TGTGCCAGCAGCTTAGAAAATAGCGGTGAGCAGTTCTTC; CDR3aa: CASSLENSGEQFF
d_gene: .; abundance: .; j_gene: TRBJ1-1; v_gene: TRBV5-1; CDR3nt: TGCGCCAGCAGCCCGGGACACACTTTGAACACTGAAGCTTTCTTT; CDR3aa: CASSPGHTLNTEAFF
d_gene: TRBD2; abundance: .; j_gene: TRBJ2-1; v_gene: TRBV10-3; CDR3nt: TGTGCCATCAGTGAGTACCGACCCGGGACTAGTAGTGGCAATGAGCAGTTCTTC; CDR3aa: CAISEYRPGTSSGNEQFF
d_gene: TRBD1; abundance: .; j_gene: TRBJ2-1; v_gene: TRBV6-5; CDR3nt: TGTGCCAGCAGAAATATACAGGGGTACGAGCAGTTCTTC; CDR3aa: CASRNIQGYEQFF
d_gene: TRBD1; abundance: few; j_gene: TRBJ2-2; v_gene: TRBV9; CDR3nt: TGTGCCAGCAGCGTAATGGACAGGGGATACACCGGGGAGCTGTTTTTT; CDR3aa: CASSVMDRGYTGELFF
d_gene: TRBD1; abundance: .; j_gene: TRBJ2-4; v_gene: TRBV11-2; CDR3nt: TGTGCCAGCAGCTGGGACGTTGGGACAGGAAAACTAGCCAAAAACATTCAGTACTTC; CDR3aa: CASSWDVGTGKLAKNIQYF
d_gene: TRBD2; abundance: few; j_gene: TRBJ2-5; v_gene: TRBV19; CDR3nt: TGTGCCAGTAGTATAAGGCTAGCGGTCGAACAAGAGACCCAGTACTTC; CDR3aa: CASSIRLAVEQETQYF
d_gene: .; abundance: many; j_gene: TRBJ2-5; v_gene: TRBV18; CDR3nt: TGTGCCAGCTCACCAACGAGCCAAGAGACCCAGTACTTC; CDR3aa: CASSPTSQETQYF
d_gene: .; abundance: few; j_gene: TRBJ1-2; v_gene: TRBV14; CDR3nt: TGTGCCAGCAGCGAACCCACCGGGTCTGGCTACACCTTC; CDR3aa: CASSEPTGSGYTF
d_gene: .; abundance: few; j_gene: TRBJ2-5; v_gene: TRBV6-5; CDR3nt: TGTGCCAGCAGTTACTCGAGGGTTGAAGAGACCCAGTACTTC; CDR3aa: CASSYSRVEETQYF
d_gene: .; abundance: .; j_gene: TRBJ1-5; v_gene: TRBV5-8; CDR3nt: TGTGCCAGCAGTCCCAGGGTCCTAAGCAATCAGCCCCAGCATTTT; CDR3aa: CASSPRVLSNQPQHF
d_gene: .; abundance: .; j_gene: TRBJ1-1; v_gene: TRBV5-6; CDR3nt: TGTGCCAGCAGCCCTCGACAGACGGGCACTGAAGCTTTCTTT; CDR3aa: CASSPRQTGTEAFF
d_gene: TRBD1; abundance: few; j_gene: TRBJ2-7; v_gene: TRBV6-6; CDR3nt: TGTGCCAGCAGCCGGGACAGCGACTTCGAGCAGTACTTC; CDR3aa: CASSRDSDFEQYF
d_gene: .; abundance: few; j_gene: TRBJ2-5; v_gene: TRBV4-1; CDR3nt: TGCGCCAGCAGCCAACTGGGGCTGGAGAGAGAGACCCAGTACTTC; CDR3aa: CASSQLGLERETQYF
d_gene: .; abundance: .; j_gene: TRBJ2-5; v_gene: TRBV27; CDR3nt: TGTGCCAGCAGAACCGGGTCAACAGGGACCCAGTACTTC; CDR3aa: CASRTGSTGTQYF
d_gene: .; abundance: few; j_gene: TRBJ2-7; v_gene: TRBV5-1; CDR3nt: TGCGCCAGCAGCAGGGGACTGATCTACGAGCAGTACTTC; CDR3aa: CASSRGLIYEQYF
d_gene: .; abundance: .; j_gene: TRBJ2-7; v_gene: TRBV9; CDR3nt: TGTGCCAGCAGCGTAGGAGGAGGGAGAGGCTCCTACGAGCAGTACTTC; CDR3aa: CASSVGGGRGSYEQYF
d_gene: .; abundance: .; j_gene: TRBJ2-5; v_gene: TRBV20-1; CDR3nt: TGCAGTGCCATTCAAGAGACCCAGTACTTC; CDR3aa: CSAIQETQYF
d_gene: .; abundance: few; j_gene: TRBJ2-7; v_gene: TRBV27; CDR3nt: TGTGCCAGCAGTTTCAGGGGCTACGAGCAGTACTTC; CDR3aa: CASSFRGYEQYF
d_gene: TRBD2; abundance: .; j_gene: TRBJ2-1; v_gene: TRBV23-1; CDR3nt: TGCGCCAGCAGTCAATCCCCCAGCGGGGGGGCCTGCAATGAGCAGTTCTTC; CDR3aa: CASSQSPSGGACNEQFF
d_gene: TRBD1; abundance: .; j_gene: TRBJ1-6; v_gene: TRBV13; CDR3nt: TGTGCCAGCAGCCTAGGGGGCGCGGGGAATTCACCCCTCCACTTT; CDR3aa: CASSLGGAGNSPLHF
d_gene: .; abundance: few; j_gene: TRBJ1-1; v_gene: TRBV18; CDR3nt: TGTGCCAGCTCACCTACTACGAACACTGAAGCTTTCTTT; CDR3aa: CASSPTTNTEAFF
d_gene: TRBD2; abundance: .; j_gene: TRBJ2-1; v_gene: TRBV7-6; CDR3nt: TGTGCCAGCACCAAAACACTAGCGGGAGCCTACAATGAGCAGTTCTTC; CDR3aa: CASTKTLAGAYNEQFF
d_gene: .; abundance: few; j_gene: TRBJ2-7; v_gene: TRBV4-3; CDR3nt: TGCGCCAGCAGGTGGACCGGGACTGCCTCCTACGAGCAGTACTTC; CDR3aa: CASRWTGTASYEQYF
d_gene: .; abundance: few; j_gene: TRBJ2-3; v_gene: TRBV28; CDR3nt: TGTGCCAGCAGTTTATCGGGCCGGGAGAAGTATTTT; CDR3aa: CASSLSGREKYF
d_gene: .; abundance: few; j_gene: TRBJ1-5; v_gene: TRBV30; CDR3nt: TGTGCCTGGAGTACAGCTAACAATCAGCCCCAGCATTTT; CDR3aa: CAWSTANNQPQHF
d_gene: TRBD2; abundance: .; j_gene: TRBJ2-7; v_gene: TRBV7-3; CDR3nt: TGTGCCAGCAGCTTAAATGGAGCTAGCGGCGAGCAGTACTTC; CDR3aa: CASSLNGASGEQYF
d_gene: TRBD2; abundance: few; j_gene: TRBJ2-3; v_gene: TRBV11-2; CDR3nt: TGTGCCAGCAGCTTTCCCTTCCAACTAGCGGGAGGAGATACGCAGTATTTT; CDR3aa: CASSFPFQLAGGDTQYF
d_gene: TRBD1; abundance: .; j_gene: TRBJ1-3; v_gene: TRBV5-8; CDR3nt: TGTGCCAGCAGCGGGGGACAGCGAGTGCACACCATATATTTT; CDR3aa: CASSGGQRVHTIYF